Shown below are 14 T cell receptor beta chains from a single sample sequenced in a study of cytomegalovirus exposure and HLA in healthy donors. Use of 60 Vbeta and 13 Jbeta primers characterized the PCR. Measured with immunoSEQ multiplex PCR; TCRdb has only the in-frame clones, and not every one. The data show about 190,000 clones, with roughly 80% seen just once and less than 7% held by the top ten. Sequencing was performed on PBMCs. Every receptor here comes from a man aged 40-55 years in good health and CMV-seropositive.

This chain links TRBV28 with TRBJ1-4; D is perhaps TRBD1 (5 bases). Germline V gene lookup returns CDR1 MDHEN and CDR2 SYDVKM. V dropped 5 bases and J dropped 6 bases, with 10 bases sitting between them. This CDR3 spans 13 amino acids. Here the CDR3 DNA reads TGTGCCAGCAGTCAGGCAGGGTATGAAAAACTGTTTTTT. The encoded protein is CASSQAGYEKLFF.

The CDR3 DNA is TGTGCCATCCGATCCGGGACAGGCTACACTGAAGCTTTCTTT. Residues: CAIRSGTGYTEAFF. The chain recombines TRBV10-3 with TRBJ1-1; TRBD1 matches at 8 bases. The germline CDR1 and CDR2 sequences are ENHRY and SYGVKD. The length of the CDR3 is 14 residues. V shed 8 bases, J shed 3 bases, and the junction held 8 bases outside the gene matches.

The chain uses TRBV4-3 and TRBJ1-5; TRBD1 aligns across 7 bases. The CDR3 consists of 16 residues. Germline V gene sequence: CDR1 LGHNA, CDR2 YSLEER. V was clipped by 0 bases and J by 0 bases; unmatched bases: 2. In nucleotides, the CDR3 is TGCGCCAGCAGCCAAGAGGGGACAGATAGCAATCAGCCCCAGCATTTT. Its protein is CASSQEGTDSNQPQHF.

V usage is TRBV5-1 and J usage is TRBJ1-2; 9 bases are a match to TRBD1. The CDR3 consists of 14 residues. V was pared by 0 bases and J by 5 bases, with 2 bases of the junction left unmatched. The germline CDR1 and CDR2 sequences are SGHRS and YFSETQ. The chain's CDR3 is CASSLGDREYGYTF. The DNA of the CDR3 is TGCGCCAGCAGCTTGGGGGACAGGGAATATGGCTACACCTTC.

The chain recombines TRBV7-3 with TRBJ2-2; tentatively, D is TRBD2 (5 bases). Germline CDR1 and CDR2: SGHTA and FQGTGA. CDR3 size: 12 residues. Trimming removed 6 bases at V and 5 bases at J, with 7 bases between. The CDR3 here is CASRLATGELFF. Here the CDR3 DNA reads TGTGCCAGCAGGCTAGCAACCGGGGAGCTGTTTTTT.

For the CDR3, the DNA is TGTGCCAGCAGCGAGGGGACAGGTGTATACAATGAGCAGTTCTTC. It encodes CASSEGTGVYNEQFF. The rearrangement links TRBV5-8 to TRBJ2-1, with 8 bases that match TRBD1. V dropped 4 bases and J dropped 4; count of bases not matched to a gene: 7. CDR1 is SGHTS and CDR2 is YDEGEE in the germline V gene. The CDR3 sequence is 15 residues long.

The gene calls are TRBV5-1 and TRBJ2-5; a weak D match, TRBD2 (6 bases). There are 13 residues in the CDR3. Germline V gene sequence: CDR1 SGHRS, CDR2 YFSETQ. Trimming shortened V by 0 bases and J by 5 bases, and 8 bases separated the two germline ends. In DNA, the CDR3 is TGCGCCAGCAGCTTGGTACGGGAGGAGACCCAGTACTTC. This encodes CASSLVREETQYF.

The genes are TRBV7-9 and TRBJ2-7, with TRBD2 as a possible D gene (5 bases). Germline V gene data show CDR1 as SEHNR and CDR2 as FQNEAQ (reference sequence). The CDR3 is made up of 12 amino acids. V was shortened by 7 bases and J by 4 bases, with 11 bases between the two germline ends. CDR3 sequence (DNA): TGTGCCAGCAAGGGAGACCAGTACGAGCAGTACTTC. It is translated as CASKGDQYEQYF.

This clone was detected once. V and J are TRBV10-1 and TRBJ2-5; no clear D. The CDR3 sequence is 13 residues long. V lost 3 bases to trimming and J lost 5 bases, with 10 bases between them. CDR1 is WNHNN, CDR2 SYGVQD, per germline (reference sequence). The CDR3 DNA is TGCGCCAGCAGTGATCCGGGTTGGGAGACCCAGTACTTC. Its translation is CASSDPGWETQYF.

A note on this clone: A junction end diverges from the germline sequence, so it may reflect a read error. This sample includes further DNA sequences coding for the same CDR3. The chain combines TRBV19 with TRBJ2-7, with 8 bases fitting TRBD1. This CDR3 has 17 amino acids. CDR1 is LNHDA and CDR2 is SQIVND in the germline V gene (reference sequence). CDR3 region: CASSISHPGQASYEQYF. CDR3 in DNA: TGTGCCAGCAGTATCAGTCACCCGGGACAGGCATCCTACGAGCAGTACTTC.

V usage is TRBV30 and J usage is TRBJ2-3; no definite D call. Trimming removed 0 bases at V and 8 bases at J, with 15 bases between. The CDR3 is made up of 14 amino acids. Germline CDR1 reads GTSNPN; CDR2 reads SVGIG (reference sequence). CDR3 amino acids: CAWSVLEQIGTQYF. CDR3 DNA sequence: TGTGCCTGGAGTGTGTTGGAACAGATTGGTACGCAGTATTTT.

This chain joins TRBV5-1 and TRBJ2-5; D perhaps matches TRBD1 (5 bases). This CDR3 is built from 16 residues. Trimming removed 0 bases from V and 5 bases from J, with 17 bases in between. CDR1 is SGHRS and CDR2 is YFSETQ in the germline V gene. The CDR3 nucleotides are TGCGCCAGCAGCTTGGGTGGAGACAGCCGAGCGGAGACCCAGTACTTC. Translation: CASSLGGDSRAETQYF. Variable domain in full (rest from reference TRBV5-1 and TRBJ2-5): KAGVTQTPRYLIKTRGQQVTLSCSPISGHRSVSWYQQTPGQGLQFLFEYFSETQRNKGNFPGRFSGRQFSNSRSEMNVSTLELGDSALYLCASSLGGDSRAETQYFGPGTRLLVL.

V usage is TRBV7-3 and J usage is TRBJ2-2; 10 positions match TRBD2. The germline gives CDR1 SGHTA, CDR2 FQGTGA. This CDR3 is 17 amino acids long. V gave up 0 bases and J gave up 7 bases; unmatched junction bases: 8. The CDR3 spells CASSLTPAGGGIGELFF. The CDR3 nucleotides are TGTGCCAGCAGCTTAACCCCAGCGGGGGGGGGTATCGGGGAGCTGTTTTTT.

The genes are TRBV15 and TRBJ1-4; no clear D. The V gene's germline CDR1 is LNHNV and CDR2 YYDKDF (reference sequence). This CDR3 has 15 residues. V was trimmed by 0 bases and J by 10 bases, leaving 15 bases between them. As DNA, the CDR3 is TGTGCCACCAGCAGAGAGGCTGGAAGGTCGGGAAAACTGTTTTTT. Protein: CATSREAGRSGKLFF.